The clone carrying this TCR beta chain appeared a single time. Antigen specificity is unknown. This entry is derived from a study of cytomegalovirus exposure and HLA in healthy donors. Study details: Unique TCR beta sequences numbering fewer than 130 million came from around 180 million T cells in an earlier analysis. Study-level findings and limits: A link between a missense DCLRE1C variant and TCR beta V- and J-gene trimming emerged from a later analysis. Later analysis suggested most CMV-associated TCR beta chains were HLA-restricted. Differences between HLA loci emerged in a later analysis of TCR association rates, with DRB1 most and HLA-C fewest.

The V and J ends lost 4 bases and 4 bases respectively, with 20 bases between them. Germline assignment: CDR1 SGHKS and CDR2 YYEKEE (reference sequence). The CDR3 is 16 amino acids. Amplification used 60 Vbeta primers and 13 Jbeta primers. This table comes from immunoSEQ multiplex PCR, and its TCRdb copy is limited to in-frame clones, with some not included. The table includes approximately 110,000 clones, more than 65% detected once. The specimen sequenced was PBMCs. The clonotype originates from a woman in her fifties or sixties in good health and CMV-seropositive. The chain is built from TRBV5-5 and TRBJ1-1; the D gene is possibly TRBD1 (6 bases). Here the CDR3 reads CASSQGRPRTATEAFF. CDR3 bases: TGTGCCAGCAGCCAAGGGCGTCCCCGGACAGCCACTGAAGCTTTCTTT.